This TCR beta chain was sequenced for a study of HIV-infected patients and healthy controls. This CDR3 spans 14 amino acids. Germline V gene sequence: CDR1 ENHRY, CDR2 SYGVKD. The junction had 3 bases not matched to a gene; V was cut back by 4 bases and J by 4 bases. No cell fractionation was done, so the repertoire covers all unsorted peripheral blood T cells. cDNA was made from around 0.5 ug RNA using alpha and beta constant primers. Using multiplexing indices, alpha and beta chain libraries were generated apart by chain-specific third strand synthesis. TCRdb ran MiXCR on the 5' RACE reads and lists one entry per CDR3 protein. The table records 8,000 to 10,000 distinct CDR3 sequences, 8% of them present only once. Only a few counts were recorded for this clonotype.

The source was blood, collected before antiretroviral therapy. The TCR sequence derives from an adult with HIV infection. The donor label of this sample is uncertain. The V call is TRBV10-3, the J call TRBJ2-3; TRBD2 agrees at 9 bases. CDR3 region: CAISVAGVADTQYF. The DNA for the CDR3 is TGTGCCATCAGTGTAGCGGGAGTGGCAGATACGCAGTATTTT.